Below are 17 T cell receptor beta chains sequenced from a single sample in a study of cytomegalovirus exposure and HLA in healthy donors. Amplification used 60 Vbeta primers and 13 Jbeta primers. TCRdb's copy holds only in-frame clones and misses some; the assay was immunoSEQ multiplex PCR. The sample yields about 160,000 clones, roughly 79% seen once. The sample consisted of PBMCs. Receptors were obtained from a woman aged 50 to 60 in good health and CMV-seropositive.

The chain uses TRBV28 and TRBJ1-3, with 7 bases matching TRBD1. The CDR3 runs 13 residues. V was pared by 8 bases and J by 3 bases, with 4 bases of the junction left unmatched. Germline values: CDR1 MDHEN, CDR2 SYDVKM. CDR3 in DNA: TGTGCCAGCGGAGGGGGCGGTGGAAACACCATATATTTT. Translation gives CASGGGGGNTIYF.

This clone was counted between two and nine times. V and J are TRBV28 and TRBJ1-3, with D hard to call. Trimming left V 5 bases short and J 0 bases short, with 11 bases between. CDR1 and CDR2 (germline): MDHEN, SYDVKM. The CDR3 contains 15 residues. This CDR3 is CASSLPGYSGNTIYF. CDR3 DNA: TGTGCCAGCAGTCTGCCCGGGTACTCTGGAAACACCATATATTTT.

The rearrangement uses TRBV4-3 and TRBJ2-7; tentative D call: TRBD2 (5 bases). Germline assignment: CDR1 LGHNA and CDR2 YSLEER. This CDR3 contains 14 residues. Trimming shortened V by 0 bases and J by 1 base, and 7 bases separated the two germline ends. CDR3 sequence (DNA): TGCGCCAGCAGCCAAGATCGGGAATCCTACGAGCAGTACTTC. Its translation is CASSQDRESYEQYF.

This chain links TRBV9 with TRBJ1-6, with D possibly being TRBD1 (5 bases). Germline values: CDR1 SGDLS, CDR2 YYNGEE. V dropped 0 bases and J dropped 6 bases, with 13 bases sitting between them. The CDR3 is made up of 16 amino acids. The DNA of the CDR3 is TGTGCCAGCAGCGTAGCGGGGGGATTAAGTAATTCACCCCTCCACTTT. Its protein is CASSVAGGLSNSPLHF.

The chain recombines TRBV29-1 with TRBJ2-3, with 11 bases fitting TRBD2. This CDR3 has 16 amino acids. The germline V gene has CDR1 SQVTM and CDR2 ANQGSEA. Trimming took 2 bases from V and 3 from J; bases not matched to a gene: 7. As DNA, the CDR3 is TGCAGCGTTGAACTTACTAGCGGGAGAGAAACAGATACGCAGTATTTT. Translated: CSVELTSGRETDTQYF.

The gene calls are TRBV9 and TRBJ2-1, with D possibly matching TRBD2 (6 bases). CDR1 and CDR2 (germline): SGDLS, YYNGEE. The CDR3 spans 13 residues. V was shortened by 0 bases and J by 9 bases, with 10 bases between the two germline ends. CDR3 amino acids: CASSVEGGREQFF. In DNA, the CDR3 is TGTGCCAGCAGCGTAGAGGGAGGACGTGAGCAGTTCTTC.

The V and J genes are TRBV10-3 and TRBJ2-3; the match to TRBD2 covers 14 bases. Losses at the gene ends were 2 bases for V and 7 bases for J; bases not matched to a gene: 5. Germline CDR1 ENHRY, CDR2 SYGVKD. CDR3 length equals 16 residues. The CDR3 coding sequence is TGTGCCATCAGTGAGGGGACTAGCGGGAGAAGGAATACGCAGTATTTT. As protein: CAISEGTSGRRNTQYF.

The gene calls are TRBV25-1 and TRBJ2-3; possible D gene TRBD2, 5 bases. Trimming pared 5 bases from V and 2 bases from J, leaving 20 bases between. Per the germline V gene, CDR1 is MGHDK and CDR2 is SYGVNS. This CDR3 has 17 amino acids. The CDR3 DNA follows: TGTGCCAGCAGTCCGAATCTAGCCGGGATCCTCACAGATACGCAGTATTTT. Protein: CASSPNLAGILTDTQYF.

The chain links TRBV19 to TRBJ2-1; 7 bases are shared with TRBD2. Trimming cost V 3 bases and J 8 bases; bases outside gene matches: 13. Germline-derived CDR1 and CDR2 are LNHDA and SQIVND (reference sequence). CDR3 length equals 16 residues. The CDR3 DNA follows: TGTGCCAGTAGTATTTCCGTGGGAGGGCCTCTCGATGAGCAGTTCTTC. It is translated as CASSISVGGPLDEQFF.

The chain employs TRBV4-2 and TRBJ1-1; D is perhaps TRBD1 (5 bases). This CDR3 is built from 15 residues. V was clipped by 0 bases and J by 5 bases, with 13 bases between them. Germline CDR1 LGHNA, CDR2 YNFKEQ. The CDR3 protein is CASSQDGAPGTEAFF. The CDR3 nucleotides are TGTGCCAGCAGCCAAGATGGGGCCCCAGGAACTGAAGCTTTCTTT.

This chain uses TRBV10-3 with TRBJ1-3; TRBD1 might be the D (6 bases). The germline V gene encodes CDR1 ENHRY and CDR2 SYGVKD. This CDR3 contains 13 residues. V lost 6 bases and J 1 base, leaving 7 bases between the germline ends. CDR3 in DNA: TGTGCCATCAGCCAGGGGTCTGGAAACACCATATATTTT. Its protein is CAISQGSGNTIYF.

This chain links TRBV18 with TRBJ1-1; perhaps TRBD1 as D (5 bases). Trimming took 2 bases from V and 4 from J, leaving 14 bases between them. Per germline, CDR1 KGHSH and CDR2 LQKENI. The CDR3 consists of 15 residues. CDR3 sequence (DNA): TGTGCCAGCTCACCAAACGCCCCCGGGGGCACTGAAGCTTTCTTT. It translates to CASSPNAPGGTEAFF.

The CDR3 region has the DNA TGTGCCAGCAGCTCCGGGACAGAGAGAAATGAAGCTTTCTTT. This gives the protein CASSSGTERNEAFF. The chain is built from TRBV5-4 and TRBJ1-1; 7 nucleotides line up with TRBD1. The CDR3 spans 14 residues. Trimming took 3 bases from V and 7 from J; bases not matched to a gene: 9. The germline CDR1 and CDR2 sequences are SGHNT and YYREEE (reference sequence).

This chain uses TRBV5-6 with TRBJ1-1; D uncertain. Deletions cut 5 bases from V and 1 base from J, with 6 bases between. Germline V gene data show CDR1 as SGHDT and CDR2 as YYEEEE. This CDR3 comprises 12 residues. DNA for the CDR3: TGTGCCAGCAGTAGAGGGAACACTGAAGCTTTCTTT. Its protein product is CASSRGNTEAFF.

V gene TRBV5-1 combines with J gene TRBJ2-6, with D perhaps TRBD2 (6 bases). Germline V gene lookup returns CDR1 SGHRS and CDR2 YFSETQ. V was cut by 3 bases and J by 0 bases, with 16 bases left in between. This CDR3 region has 18 residues. CDR3 DNA sequence: TGCGCCAGCAGCTCTCTCGCGGGACGTTCCTCTGGGGCCAACGTCCTGACTTTC. Translating gives CASSSLAGRSSGANVLTF.

The chain recombines TRBV10-1 with TRBJ1-4, with 8 bases aligning to TRBD1. J gave up 7 bases and V 6 bases, and 4 bases lay outside the gene matches. The CDR3 totals 13 residues. Germline V gene lookup returns CDR1 WNHNN and CDR2 SYGVQD (reference sequence). The CDR3 coding sequence is TGCGCCAGCAGCCCCGGGACAGGTGAAAAACTGTTTTTT. This codes for CASSPGTGEKLFF.

The gene calls are TRBV19 and TRBJ1-1, with D maybe TRBD1 (6 bases). Germline CDR1 reads LNHDA; CDR2 reads SQIVND (reference sequence). This CDR3 region has 15 residues. V lost 5 bases, J lost 0 bases, and 13 bases lay in between. CDR3: CASSGGRTMNTEAFF. The CDR3 nucleotides are TGTGCCAGTAGTGGGGGCCGGACCATGAACACTGAAGCTTTCTTT.